Sequencing of this T cell receptor (beta chain) was carried out in a study of CD8+ T cells in alopecia areata. The CDR3 runs 14 residues. Trimming cost V 0 bases and J 5 bases, with 8 bases left between them. In germline, CDR1 is MNHNY, CDR2 SVGAGI (reference sequence). The treatment was: oral pan-JAK inhibitor, 5-10 mg twice daily. Sequencing used cDNA as its template, made by extracting RNA and reverse transcribing it. The table came from immunoSEQ multiplex PCR; TCRdb's copy has only in-frame clones and leaves some out. Found here are tens of thousands of clones, approximately 70% of them singletons; the top ten hold roughly a sixth. This clone was counted a few times.

The clonotype was recovered from a human donor with alopecia areata. The sample here was CD8+ T cells sorted from blood, taken between weeks 43 and 45, from a patient treated with tofacitinib. The chain uses TRBV6-6 and TRBJ1-5, with D perhaps matching TRBD1 (5 bases). CDR3 protein: CASSYSTEYQPQHF. The CDR3 DNA sequence: TGTGCCAGCAGTTACTCGACAGAATATCAGCCCCAGCATTTT.